This T cell receptor (beta chain) emerged from a study of blood T cells in healthy people across ages. Next came a second PCR, run for roughly 6 to 11 cycles, which used a sample-barcoded 5' primer along with a J-beta primer mix. At least 2.5 million CDR3-containing paired-end reads were obtained per sample. TCRdb fed the 5' RACE reads into MiXCR, producing one record per CDR3 protein. Of 800,000 or so distinct CDR3 sequences listed, roughly 25% are singletons. Trimming shortened V by 4 bases and J by 3 bases, and 9 bases separated the two germline ends. Per germline, CDR1 MNHEY and CDR2 SVGEGT. The CDR3 is 13 residues long. The data were also submitted as part of a second study, on T cells of mothers and their children.

The source material was blood. The TCR was taken from a boy younger than 18 in good health. The V and J genes are TRBV6-2 or TRBV6-3 and TRBJ1-2; possible D gene TRBD1, 5 bases. The CDR3 DNA follows: TGTGCCAGCAGTTCAGGACAAGACTATGGCTACACCTTC. Protein product: CASSSGQDYGYTF.